The clone carrying this TCR beta chain was observed a handful of times. The antigen is undetermined. This sample was included in a study of shared clonotypes between healthy human individuals. Overall study results and limits: Larger estimated richness was generally recorded for naive subsets relative to memory subsets.

This CDR3 spans 14 amino acids. From germline, CDR1 is MDHEN and CDR2 SYDVKM. The V end lost 4 bases, the J end lost 3 bases, and 12 bases lay between the germline ends. Sorted-subset replicate PCRs used 150 to 200 ng of genomic DNA. This amount corresponded to about 30,000 T cell genomes. The data were produced by immunoSEQ multiplex PCR, yet TCRdb's version contains in-frame clones alone and is incomplete. The table has about 980,000 clones, 60% to 85% seen once. The rearrangement joins TRBV28 to TRBJ1-2; D is undetermined. The receptor comes from a man aged 18-30 years in good health. Sequenced: memory CD4+ T cells sorted from blood. Subset in this sample: CD45RA-negative fraction. CDR3 coding DNA: TGTGCCAGCAGTTCTGGCGGAGTTTACTATGGCTACACCTTC. Translated, it gives CASSSGGVYYGYTF.